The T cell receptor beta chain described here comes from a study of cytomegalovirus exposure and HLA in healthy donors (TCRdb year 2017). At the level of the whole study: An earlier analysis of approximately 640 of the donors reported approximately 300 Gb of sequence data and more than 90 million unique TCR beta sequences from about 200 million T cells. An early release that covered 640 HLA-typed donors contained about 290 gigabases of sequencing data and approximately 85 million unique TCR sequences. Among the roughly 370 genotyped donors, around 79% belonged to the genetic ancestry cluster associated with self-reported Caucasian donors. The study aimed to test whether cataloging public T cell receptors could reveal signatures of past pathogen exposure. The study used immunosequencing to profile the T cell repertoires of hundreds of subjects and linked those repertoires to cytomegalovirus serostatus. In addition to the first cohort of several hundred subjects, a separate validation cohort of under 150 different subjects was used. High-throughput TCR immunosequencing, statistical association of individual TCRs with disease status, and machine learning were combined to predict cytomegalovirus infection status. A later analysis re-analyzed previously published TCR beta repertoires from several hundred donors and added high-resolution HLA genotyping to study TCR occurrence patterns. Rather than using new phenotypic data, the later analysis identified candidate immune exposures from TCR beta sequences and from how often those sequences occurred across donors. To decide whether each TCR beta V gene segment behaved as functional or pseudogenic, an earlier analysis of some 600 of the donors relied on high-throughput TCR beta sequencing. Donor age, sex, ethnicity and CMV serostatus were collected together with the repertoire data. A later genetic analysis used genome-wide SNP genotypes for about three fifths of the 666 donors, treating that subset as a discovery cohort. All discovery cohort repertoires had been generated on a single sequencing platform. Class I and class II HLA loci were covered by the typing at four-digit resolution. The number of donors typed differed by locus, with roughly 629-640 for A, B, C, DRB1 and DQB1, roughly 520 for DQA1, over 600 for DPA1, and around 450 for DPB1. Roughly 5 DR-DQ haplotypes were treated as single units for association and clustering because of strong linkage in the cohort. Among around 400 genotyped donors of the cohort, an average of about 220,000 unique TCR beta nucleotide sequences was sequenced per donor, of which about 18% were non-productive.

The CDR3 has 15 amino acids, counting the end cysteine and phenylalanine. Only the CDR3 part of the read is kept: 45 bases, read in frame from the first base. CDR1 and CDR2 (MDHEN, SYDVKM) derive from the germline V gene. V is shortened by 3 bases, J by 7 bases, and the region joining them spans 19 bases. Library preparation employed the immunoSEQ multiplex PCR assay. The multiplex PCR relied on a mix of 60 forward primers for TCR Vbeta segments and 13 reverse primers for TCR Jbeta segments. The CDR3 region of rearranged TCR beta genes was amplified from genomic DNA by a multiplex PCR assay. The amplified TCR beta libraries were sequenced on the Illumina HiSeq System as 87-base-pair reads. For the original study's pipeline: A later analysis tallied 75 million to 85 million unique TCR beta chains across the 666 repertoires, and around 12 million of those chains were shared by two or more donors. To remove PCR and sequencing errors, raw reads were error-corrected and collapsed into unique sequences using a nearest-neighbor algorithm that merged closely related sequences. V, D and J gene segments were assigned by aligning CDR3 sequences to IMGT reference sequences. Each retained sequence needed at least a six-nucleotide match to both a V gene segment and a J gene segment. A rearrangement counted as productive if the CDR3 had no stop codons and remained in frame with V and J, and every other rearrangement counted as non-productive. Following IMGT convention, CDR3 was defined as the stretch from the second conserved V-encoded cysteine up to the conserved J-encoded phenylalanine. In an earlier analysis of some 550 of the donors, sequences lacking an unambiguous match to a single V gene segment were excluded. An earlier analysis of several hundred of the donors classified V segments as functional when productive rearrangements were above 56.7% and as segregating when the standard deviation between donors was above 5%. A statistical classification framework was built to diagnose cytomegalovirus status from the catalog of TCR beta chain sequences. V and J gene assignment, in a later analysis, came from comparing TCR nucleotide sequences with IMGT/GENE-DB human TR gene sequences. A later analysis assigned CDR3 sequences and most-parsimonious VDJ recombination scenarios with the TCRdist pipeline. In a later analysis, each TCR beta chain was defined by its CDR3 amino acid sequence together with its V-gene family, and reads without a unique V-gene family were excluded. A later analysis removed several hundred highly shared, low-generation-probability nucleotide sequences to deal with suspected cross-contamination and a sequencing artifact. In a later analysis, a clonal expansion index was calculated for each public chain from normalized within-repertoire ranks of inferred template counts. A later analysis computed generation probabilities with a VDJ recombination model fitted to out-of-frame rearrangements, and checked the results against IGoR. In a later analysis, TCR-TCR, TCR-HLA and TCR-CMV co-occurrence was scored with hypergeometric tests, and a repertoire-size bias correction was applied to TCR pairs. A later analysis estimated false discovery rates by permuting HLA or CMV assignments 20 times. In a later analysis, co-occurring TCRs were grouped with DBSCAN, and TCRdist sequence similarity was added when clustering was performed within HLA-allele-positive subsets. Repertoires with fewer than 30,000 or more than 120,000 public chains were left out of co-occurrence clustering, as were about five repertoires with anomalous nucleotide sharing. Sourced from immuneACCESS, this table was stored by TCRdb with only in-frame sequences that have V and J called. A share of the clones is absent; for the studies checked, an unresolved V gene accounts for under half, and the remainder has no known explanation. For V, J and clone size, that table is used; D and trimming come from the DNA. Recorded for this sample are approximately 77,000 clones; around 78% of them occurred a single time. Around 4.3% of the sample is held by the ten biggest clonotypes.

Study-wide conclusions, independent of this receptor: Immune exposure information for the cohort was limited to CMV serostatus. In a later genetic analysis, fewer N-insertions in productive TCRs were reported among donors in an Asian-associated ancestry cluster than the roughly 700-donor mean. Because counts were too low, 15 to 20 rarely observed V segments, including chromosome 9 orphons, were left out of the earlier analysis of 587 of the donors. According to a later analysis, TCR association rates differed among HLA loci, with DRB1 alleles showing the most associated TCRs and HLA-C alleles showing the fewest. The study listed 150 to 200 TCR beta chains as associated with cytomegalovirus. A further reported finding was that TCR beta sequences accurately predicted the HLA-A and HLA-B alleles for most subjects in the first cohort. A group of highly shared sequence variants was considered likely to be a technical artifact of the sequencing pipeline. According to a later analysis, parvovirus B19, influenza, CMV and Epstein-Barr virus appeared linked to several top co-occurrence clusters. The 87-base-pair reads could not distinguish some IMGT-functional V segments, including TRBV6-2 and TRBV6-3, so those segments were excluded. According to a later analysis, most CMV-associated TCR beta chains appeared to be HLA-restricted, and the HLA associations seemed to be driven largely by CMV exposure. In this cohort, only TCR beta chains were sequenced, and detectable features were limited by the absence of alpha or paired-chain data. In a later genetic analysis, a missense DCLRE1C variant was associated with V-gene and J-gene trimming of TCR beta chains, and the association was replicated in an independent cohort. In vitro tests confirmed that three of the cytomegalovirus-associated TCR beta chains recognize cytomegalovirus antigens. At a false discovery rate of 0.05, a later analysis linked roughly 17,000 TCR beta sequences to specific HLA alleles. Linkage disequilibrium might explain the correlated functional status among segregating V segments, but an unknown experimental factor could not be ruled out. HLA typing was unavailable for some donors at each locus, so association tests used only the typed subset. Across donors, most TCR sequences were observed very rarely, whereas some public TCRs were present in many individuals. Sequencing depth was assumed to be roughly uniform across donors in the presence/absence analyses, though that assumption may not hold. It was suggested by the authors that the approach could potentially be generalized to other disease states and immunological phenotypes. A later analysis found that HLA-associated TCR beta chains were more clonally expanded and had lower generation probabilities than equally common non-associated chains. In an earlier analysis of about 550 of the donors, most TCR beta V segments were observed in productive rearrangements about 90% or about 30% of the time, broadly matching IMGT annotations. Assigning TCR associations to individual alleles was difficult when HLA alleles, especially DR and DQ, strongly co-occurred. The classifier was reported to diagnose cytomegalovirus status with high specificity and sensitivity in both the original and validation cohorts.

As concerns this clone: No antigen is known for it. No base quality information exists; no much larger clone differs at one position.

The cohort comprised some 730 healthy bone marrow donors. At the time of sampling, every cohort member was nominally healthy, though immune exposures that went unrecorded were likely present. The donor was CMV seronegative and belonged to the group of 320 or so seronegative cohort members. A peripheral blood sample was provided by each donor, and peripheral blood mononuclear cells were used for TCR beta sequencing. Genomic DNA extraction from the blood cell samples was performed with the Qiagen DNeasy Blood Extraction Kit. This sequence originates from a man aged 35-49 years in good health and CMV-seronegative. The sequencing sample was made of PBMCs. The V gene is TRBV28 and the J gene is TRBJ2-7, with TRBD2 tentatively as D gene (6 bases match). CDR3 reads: CASSLTTGVKEEQYF. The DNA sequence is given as TGTGCCAGCAGTTTGACCACGGGAGTAAAAGAAGAGCAGTACTTC. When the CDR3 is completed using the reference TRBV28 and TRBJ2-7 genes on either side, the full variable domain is DVKVTQSSRYLVKRTGEKVFLECVQDMDHENMFWYRQDPGLGLRLIYFSYDVKMKEKGDIPEGYSVSREKKERFSLILESASTNQTSMYLCASSLTTGVKEEQYFGPGTRLTVT.